This T cell receptor beta chain is from a study of cytomegalovirus exposure and HLA in healthy donors. Note on this clone: Its antigen remains unknown.

Findings and caveats of the study: It has been reported that TCR beta sequences accurately predicted the HLA-A and HLA-B alleles of most subjects.

Healthy people donating bone marrow made up the donors. The donors, nominally healthy at sampling, likely had unrecorded immune exposures. Trimming cost V 4 bases and J 0 bases; bases outside gene matches: 12. CDR3 size: 18 residues. Germline-derived CDR1 and CDR2 are SGHRS and YFSETQ. Researchers ran the PCR with 60 Vbeta and 13 Jbeta primers. The repertoire was sequenced with immunoSEQ multiplex PCR; TCRdb's copy has only in-frame clones and lacks some. Of 150,000 to 200,000 clones listed, about 80% were seen once; the top ten hold roughly 1%. Specimen: PBMCs. This TCR was recovered from a woman aged 40 to 49 in good health and CMV-seronegative. This chain joins TRBV5-1 and TRBJ2-7, with 11 bases matching TRBD1. CDR3 amino acids: CASSRGQGAWASSYEQYF. CDR3 nucleotides: TGCGCCAGCAGCCGCGGACAGGGGGCATGGGCAAGCTCCTACGAGCAGTACTTC. Full variable domain (rest looked up from reference TRBV5-1 and TRBJ2-7): KAGVTQTPRYLIKTRGQQVTLSCSPISGHRSVSWYQQTPGQGLQFLFEYFSETQRNKGNFPGRFSGRQFSNSRSEMNVSTLELGDSALYLCASSRGQGAWASSYEQYFGPGTRLTVT.